This TCR beta chain was captured in a study of cytomegalovirus exposure and HLA in healthy donors. Regarding the study as a whole: The authors later found most CMV-associated TCR beta chains appeared HLA-restricted.

The CDR3 runs to 13 residues. Per the germline V gene, CDR1 is MNHNY and CDR2 is SVGAGI (reference sequence). Trimming cost V 4 bases and J 5 bases, with 12 bases left between them. PCR used 60 Vbeta primers and 13 Jbeta primers. Some clones are missing from TCRdb's copy, which holds only in-frame ones; the method was immunoSEQ multiplex PCR. This sample has some 200,000 clones, with approximately 85% found just once. With regard to this clone: What it binds is unknown.

Sequencing was carried out using PBMCs. The receptor comes from a woman in her 50s in good health and CMV-seropositive. The chain is built from TRBV6-6 and TRBJ2-7; D gene ambiguous. In DNA form, the CDR3 reads TGTGCCAGCAGTTCCCAAGGCCGGGACGAGCAGTACTTC. Translated, it gives CASSSQGRDEQYF.